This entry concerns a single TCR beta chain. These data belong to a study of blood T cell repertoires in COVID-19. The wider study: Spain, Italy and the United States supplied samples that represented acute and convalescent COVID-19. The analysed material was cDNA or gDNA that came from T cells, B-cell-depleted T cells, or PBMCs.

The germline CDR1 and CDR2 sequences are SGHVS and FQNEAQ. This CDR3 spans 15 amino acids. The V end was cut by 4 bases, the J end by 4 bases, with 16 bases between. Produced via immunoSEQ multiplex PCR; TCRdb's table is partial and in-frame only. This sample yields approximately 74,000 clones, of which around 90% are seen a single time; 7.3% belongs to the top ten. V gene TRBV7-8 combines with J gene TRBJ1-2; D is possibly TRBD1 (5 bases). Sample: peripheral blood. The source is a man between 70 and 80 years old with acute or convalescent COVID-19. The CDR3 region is CASSSSTGTSYGYTF. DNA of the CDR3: TGTGCCAGCAGCTCGAGCACAGGAACCAGCTATGGCTACACCTTC.